This T cell receptor beta chain was sequenced in a study of blood T cell repertoires in COVID-19. Sequenced by immunoSEQ multiplex PCR; TCRdb stores in-frame clones only, minus some. This repertoire shows under 50,000 clones, 80% to 90% found once; its top ten account for over 5%. The CDR3 length is 13 residues. V was pared by 6 bases and J by 6 bases, with 5 bases of the junction left unmatched. Germline CDR1 reads SGHRS; CDR2 reads YFSETQ. The TCR comes from a man aged 35 to 55 with active COVID-19. The chain recombines TRBV5-1 with TRBJ1-2, with 10 nucleotides matching TRBD1. The sequencing sample was made of peripheral blood. CDR3 loop: CASNRQGADGYTF. DNA of the CDR3: TGCGCCAGCAACCGACAGGGGGCAGATGGCTACACCTTC.